The TCR beta chain described here comes from a study of T cells in Graves' hyperthyroidism and ophthalmopathy. Study-wide results and caveats: Peripheral blood also featured most of the thyroid clonotypes expanded above 0.001.

Template material for amplifying TCR beta CDR3 regions consisted of RNA transcripts. The HTBI primer set served for first-round RT-PCR of the TCR CDR3. TCRdb reprocessed the multiplex PCR reads with MiXCR, giving one entry per CDR3 protein. The sample gives 450,000 to 700,000 distinct CDR3 sequences, approximately 44% of which show up once; under 20% is in the top ten. This clonotype was observed once. Its cognate antigen is unknown. This CDR3 comprises 16 residues. The germline CDR1 and CDR2 sequences are SEHNR and FQNEAQ (reference sequence). The trim removed 8 bases at V and 2 bases at J, leaving 13 bases unmatched.

This TCR derives from an adult woman with Graves' disease, either hyperthyroidism or ophthalmopathy (not recorded which). V is TRBV7-9 and J is TRBJ2-3, with 7 bases aligning to TRBD1. The sequenced sample was peripheral blood or thyroid tissue (not recorded which). The CDR3 DNA reads TGTGCCAGCCGGAACACTCCGGGACAGAACACAGATACGCAGTATTTT. This gives the protein CASRNTPGQNTDTQYF.